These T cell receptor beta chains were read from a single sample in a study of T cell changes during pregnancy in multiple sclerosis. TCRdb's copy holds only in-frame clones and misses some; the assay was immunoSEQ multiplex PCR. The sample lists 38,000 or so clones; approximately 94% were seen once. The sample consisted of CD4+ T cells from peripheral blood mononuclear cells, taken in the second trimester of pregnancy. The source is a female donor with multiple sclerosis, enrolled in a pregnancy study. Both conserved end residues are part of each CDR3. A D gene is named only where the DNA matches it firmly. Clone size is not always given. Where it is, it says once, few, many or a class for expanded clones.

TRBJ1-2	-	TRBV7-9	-	CASSFSGEYGYTF	TGTGCCAGCAGCTTTTCAGGGGAATATGGCTACACCTTC
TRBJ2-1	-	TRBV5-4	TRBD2	CASSNSGGSYNEQFF	TGTGCCAGCAGCAATAGCGGGGGGTCCTACAATGAGCAGTTCTTC
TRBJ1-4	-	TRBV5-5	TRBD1	CASSLVGQGGEKLFF	TGTGCCAGCAGCTTGGTCGGACAGGGGGGTGAAAAACTGTTTTTT
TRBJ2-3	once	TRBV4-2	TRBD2	CASSQAGGGGTDTQYF	TGTGCCAGCAGCCAAGCTGGCGGGGGAGGCACAGATACGCAGTATTTT
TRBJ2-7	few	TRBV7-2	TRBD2	CASSFHSGGSSYEQYF	TGTGCCAGCAGTTTTCATAGCGGGGGCAGCTCCTACGAGCAGTACTTC
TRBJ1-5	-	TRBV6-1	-	CASSELGRQNNQPQHF	TGTGCCAGCAGTGAATTGGGCCGACAGAACAATCAGCCCCAGCATTTT
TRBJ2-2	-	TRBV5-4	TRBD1	CASSFGTGANTGELFF	TGTGCCAGCAGCTTTGGTACAGGGGCGAACACCGGGGAGCTGTTTTTT
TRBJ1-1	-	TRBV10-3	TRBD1	CAISRGLNTEAFF	TGTGCCATCAGTAGGGGGCTGAACACTGAAGCTTTCTTT
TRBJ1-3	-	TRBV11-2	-	CASGHSGNTIYF	TGTGCCAGCGGCCACTCTGGAAACACCATATATTTT
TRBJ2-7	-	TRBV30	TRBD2	CAWSPGGGPYEQYF	TGTGCCTGGAGTCCCGGGGGGGGACCCTACGAGCAGTACTTC
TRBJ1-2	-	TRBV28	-	CASSLSGRGYTF	TGTGCCAGCAGTCTCTCGGGTAGAGGCTACACCTTC
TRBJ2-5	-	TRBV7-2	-	CASSSDPGVVGTQYF	TGTGCCAGCAGCTCGGACCCAGGGGTGGTCGGGACCCAGTACTTC
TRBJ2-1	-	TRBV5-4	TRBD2	CASSLVGTSGNEQFF	TGTGCCAGCAGCTTGGTCGGGACTAGCGGGAATGAGCAGTTCTTC
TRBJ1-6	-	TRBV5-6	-	CASSLDPVYNSPLHF	TGTGCCAGCAGCTTGGATCCAGTCTATAATTCACCCCTCCACTTT
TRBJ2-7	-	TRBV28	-	CASSLSTSHEQYF	TGTGCCAGCAGTTTATCGACTAGTCACGAGCAGTACTTC
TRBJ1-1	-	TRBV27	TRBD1	CASSREGAGGNTEAFF	TGTGCCAGCAGTCGAGAGGGGGCCGGGGGGAACACTGAAGCTTTCTTT
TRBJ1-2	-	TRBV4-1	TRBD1	CASSQGQGYGYTF	TGCGCCAGCAGCCAAGGACAGGGCTATGGCTACACCTTC
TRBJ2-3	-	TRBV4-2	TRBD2	CASSQDKASGGAFTDTQYF	TGTGCCAGCAGCCAAGATAAGGCTAGCGGGGGCGCATTCACAGATACGCAGTATTTT
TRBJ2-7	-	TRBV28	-	CASSLNIGGTYEQYF	TGTGCCAGCAGTTTAAATATTGGGGGGACCTACGAGCAGTACTTC
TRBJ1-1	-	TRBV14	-	CASSPFTGTNTEAFF	TGTGCCAGCAGCCCCTTTACAGGGACGAACACTGAAGCTTTCTTT
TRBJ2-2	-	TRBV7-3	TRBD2	CASSFRPRTSGGAGRNTGELFF	TGTGCCAGCAGCTTCCGTCCTCGGACTAGCGGGGGGGCGGGTCGGAACACCGGGGAGCTGTTTTTT
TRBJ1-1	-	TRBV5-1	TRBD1	CASSTQGGNTEAFF	TGCGCCAGCAGCACCCAGGGGGGGAACACTGAAGCTTTCTTT
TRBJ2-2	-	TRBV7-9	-	CASSHILAAFTGELFF	TGTGCCAGCAGCCACATCCTGGCGGCGTTCACCGGGGAGCTGTTTTTT
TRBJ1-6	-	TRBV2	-	CASSSIGGNSPLHF	TGTGCCAGCAGTTCTATTGGGGGGAATTCACCCCTCCACTTT
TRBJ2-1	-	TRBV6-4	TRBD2	CASASGRGVNEQFF	TGTGCCAGCGCTAGCGGGAGGGGGGTCAATGAGCAGTTCTTC
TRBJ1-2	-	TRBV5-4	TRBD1	CASSFKGGSNYGYTF	TGTGCCAGCAGCTTTAAAGGGGGCTCTAACTATGGCTACACCTTC
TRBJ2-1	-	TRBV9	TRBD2	CASSVVRGARNEQFF	TGTGCCAGCAGCGTAGTGCGGGGGGCTAGAAATGAGCAGTTCTTC
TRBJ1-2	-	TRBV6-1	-	CASSEAIQGTYGYTF	TGTGCCAGCAGTGAAGCGATACAGGGCACCTATGGCTACACCTTC
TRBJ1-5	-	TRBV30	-	CAWSGHRNQPQHF	TGTGCCTGGAGTGGACACCGCAATCAGCCCCAGCATTTT
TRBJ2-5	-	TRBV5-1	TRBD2	CASSRDGGSQETQYF	TGCGCCAGCAGCCGAGACGGGGGGTCCCAAGAGACCCAGTACTTC
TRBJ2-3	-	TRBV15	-	CATSRASGTDTQYF	TGTGCCACCAGCAGGGCGAGCGGGACAGATACGCAGTATTTT
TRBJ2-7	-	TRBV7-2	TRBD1	CASSLAPGTGSYEQYF	TGTGCCAGCAGCTTAGCTCCCGGGACAGGCTCCTACGAGCAGTACTTC
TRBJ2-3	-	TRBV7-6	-	CASSLLGQLTDTQYF	TGTGCCAGCAGCTTACTCGGACAGCTCACAGATACGCAGTATTTT
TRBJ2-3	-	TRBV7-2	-	CASSLGGGMVDTQYF	TGTGCCAGCAGCTTAGGTGGAGGGATGGTCGATACGCAGTATTTT